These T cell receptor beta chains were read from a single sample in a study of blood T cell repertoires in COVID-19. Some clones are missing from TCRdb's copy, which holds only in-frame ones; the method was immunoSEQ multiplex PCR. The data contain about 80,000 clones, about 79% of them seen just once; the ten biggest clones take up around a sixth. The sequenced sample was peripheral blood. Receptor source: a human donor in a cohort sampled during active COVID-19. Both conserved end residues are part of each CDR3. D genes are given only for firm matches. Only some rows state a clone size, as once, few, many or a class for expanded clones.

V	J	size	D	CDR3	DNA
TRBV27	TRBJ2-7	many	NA	CASSFQGNEQYF	TGTGCCAGCAGTTTCCAGGGTAACGAGCAGTACTTC
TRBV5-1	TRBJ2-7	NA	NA	CASSFNGRFSYEQYF	TGCGCCAGCAGCTTTAACGGCAGGTTCTCCTACGAGCAGTACTTC
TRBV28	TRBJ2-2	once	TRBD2	CASIVGGSTGELFF	TGTGCCAGCATCGTGGGCGGGAGTACCGGGGAGCTGTTTTTT
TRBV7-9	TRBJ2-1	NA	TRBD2	CASSPRGLAYEQFF	TGTGCCAGCAGCCCCCGGGGACTAGCTTATGAGCAGTTCTTC
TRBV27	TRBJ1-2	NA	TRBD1	CASSSGQGGSGYTF	TGTGCCAGCAGTTCAGGACAGGGGGGGAGCGGCTACACCTTC
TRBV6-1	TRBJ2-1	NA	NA	CASSEADRLSYNEQFF	TGTGCCAGCAGTGAAGCTGACAGGCTCTCCTACAATGAGCAGTTCTTC
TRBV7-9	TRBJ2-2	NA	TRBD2	CASVSSTSANTGELFF	TGTGCCAGCGTTTCTTCGACTAGCGCAAACACCGGGGAGCTGTTTTTT
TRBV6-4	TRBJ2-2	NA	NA	CASSPGTTIGTGELFF	TGTGCCAGCAGTCCGGGAACTACTATAGGCACCGGGGAGCTGTTTTTT
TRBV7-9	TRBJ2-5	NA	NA	CASSFQTPGETQYF	TGTGCCAGCAGCTTTCAGACTCCTGGCGAGACCCAGTACTTC
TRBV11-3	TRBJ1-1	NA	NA	CASSLGANTEAFF	TGTGCCAGCAGTTTGGGAGCGAACACTGAAGCTTTCTTT
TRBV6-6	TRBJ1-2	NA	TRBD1	CASSYLDRTLDYGYTF	TGTGCCAGCAGTTACTTGGACAGGACCCTTGACTATGGCTACACCTTC
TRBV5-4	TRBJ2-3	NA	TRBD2	CASSLDALAGKEFSTDTQYF	TGTGCCAGCAGCTTGGATGCCCTAGCGGGGAAGGAGTTTAGCACAGATACGCAGTATTTT
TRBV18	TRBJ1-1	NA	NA	CASSPAYTEAFF	TGTGCCAGCTCACCCGCGTACACTGAAGCTTTCTTT
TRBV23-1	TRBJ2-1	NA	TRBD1	CASSQSGDSTDEQFF	TGCGCCAGCAGTCAATCGGGGGACAGCACGGATGAGCAGTTCTTC
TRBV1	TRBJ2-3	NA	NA	CTSSQAGTLDTQYF	TGCACCAGCAGCCAAGCCGGGACTCTGGATACGCAGTATTTT
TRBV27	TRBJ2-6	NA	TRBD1	CASSIDRAGANVLTF	TGTGCCAGCAGTATCGACAGGGCTGGGGCCAACGTCCTGACTTTC
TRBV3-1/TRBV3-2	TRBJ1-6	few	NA	CASSQDPTGSIHF	TGTGCCAGCAGCCAAGATCCCACAGGGTCAATCCACTTT
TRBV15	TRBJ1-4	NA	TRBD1	CATSTRPGQGIEKLFF	TGTGCCACCAGCACGAGACCGGGACAGGGAATTGAAAAACTGTTTTTT
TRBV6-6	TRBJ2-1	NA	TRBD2	CASKGLATYNEQFF	TGTGCCAGCAAGGGACTAGCGACCTACAATGAGCAGTTCTTC
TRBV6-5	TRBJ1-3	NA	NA	CASSYSMGAAGNTIYF	TGTGCCAGCAGTTACTCGATGGGAGCTGCGGGAAACACCATATATTTT
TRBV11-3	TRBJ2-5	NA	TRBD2	CASSLVGGMIVETQYF	TGTGCCAGCAGCTTAGTGGGAGGGATGATAGTGGAGACCCAGTACTTC